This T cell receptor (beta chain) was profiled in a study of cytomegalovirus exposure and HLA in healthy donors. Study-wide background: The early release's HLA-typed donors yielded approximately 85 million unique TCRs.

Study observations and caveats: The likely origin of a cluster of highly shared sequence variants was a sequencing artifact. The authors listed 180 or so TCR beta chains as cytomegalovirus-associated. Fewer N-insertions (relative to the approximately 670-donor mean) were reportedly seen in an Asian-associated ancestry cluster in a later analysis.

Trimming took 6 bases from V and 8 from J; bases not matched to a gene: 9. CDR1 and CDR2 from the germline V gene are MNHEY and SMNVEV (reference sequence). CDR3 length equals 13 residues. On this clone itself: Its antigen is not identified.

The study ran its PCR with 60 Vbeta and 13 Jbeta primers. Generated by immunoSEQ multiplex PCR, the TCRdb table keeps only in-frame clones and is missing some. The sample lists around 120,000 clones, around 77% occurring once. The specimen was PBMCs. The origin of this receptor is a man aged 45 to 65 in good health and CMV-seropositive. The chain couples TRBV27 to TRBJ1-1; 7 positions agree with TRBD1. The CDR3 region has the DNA TGTGCCAGCAGGGGGACAGTTGGTCCCGAAGCTTTCTTT. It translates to CASRGTVGPEAFF.